The rows below give T cell receptor beta chains drawn from one sample of a study of blood T cells in healthy people across ages. MiXCR was run by TCRdb on the 5' RACE reads, yielding one entry per CDR3 protein. The sample has around 400,000 distinct CDR3 sequences, roughly half seen once. Sequencing input: blood. These TCRs come from a man between 60 and 75 years old in good health. Each CDR3 is given with its conserved first and last residue. A D gene is named only where the DNA matches it firmly. Clone size is shown for a subset of rows, as once, few, many or a class of expanded clone.

d_gene,v_gene,abundance,j_gene,len,CDR3nt,CDR3aa
NA,TRBV7-8,NA,TRBJ1-2,13,TGTGCCAGCAGCTTAGGAGAGACTTATGGCTACACCTTC,CASSLGETYGYTF
NA,TRBV27,NA,TRBJ1-2,11,TGTGCCAGCACCGTCGGGGTTGGCTACACCTTC,CASTVGVGYTF
TRBD2,TRBV5-1,NA,TRBJ2-3,15,TGCGCCAGCAGCTTGGGGGGACTAGCGGGGAATACGCAGTATTTT,CASSLGGLAGNTQYF
NA,TRBV2,NA,TRBJ2-3,16,TGTGCCAGCAGACCTACCCGGCGTCGGGGCACAGATACGCAGTATTTT,CASRPTRRRGTDTQYF
TRBD2,TRBV20-1,NA,TRBJ2-5,16,TGCAGTGCCGCTACTAGCGGGAGGGCCCAGAGGAATGAGCAGTACTTC,CSAATSGRAQRNEQYF
TRBD2,TRBV6-2/TRBV6-3,few,TRBJ2-1,15,TGTGCCAGCAGTTACTTGGCGGGAGAGGACGATGAGCAGTTCTTC,CASSYLAGEDDEQFF
NA,TRBV4-3,NA,TRBJ1-4,16,TGCGCCAGCCAGCCCAACCCCAGACGGATTAATGAAAAACTGTTTTTT,CASQPNPRRINEKLFF
TRBD1,TRBV6-2/TRBV6-3,few,TRBJ1-5,14,TGTGCCAGCAGTTGGGGGGGACAGGGGCAGCCCCAGCATTTT,CASSWGGQGQPQHF
NA,TRBV3-1,NA,TRBJ2-7,16,TGTGCCAGCAGCCAATCACCCCCAGCGGTCTCCTACGAGCAGTACTTC,CASSQSPPAVSYEQYF
NA,TRBV13,NA,TRBJ2-1,16,TGTGCCAGCAGCTTAGGCCTGCAGGGGTGGGCGTATGAGCAGTTCTTC,CASSLGLQGWAYEQFF
NA,TRBV20-1,NA,TRBJ2-1,13,TGCAGTGCTCGTCTACCCGGGCCCAATGAGCAGTTCTTC,CSARLPGPNEQFF